Listed below are T cell receptor beta chains from one sample, sequenced in a study of blood T cell repertoires in COVID-19. TCRdb keeps only in-frame clones here, not all; method: immunoSEQ multiplex PCR. Among approximately 300,000 clones listed, 90% to 95% were seen once. Specimen: PBMCs or T cells enriched from blood (not recorded which). These receptors were collected from a woman in her 30s who had been exposed to COVID-19. Both conserved end residues are part of each CDR3. The order of the fields is J gene, D gene, V gene, clone size, CDR3 protein, CDR3 DNA. The D gene is left open where the match is weak. Size is stated for part of the rows, as once, few or many counts, or as a class when the clone is expanded.

TRBJ1-6,TRBD1,TRBV2,-,CASSEDRVFYNSPLHF,TGTGCCAGCAGTGAGGACAGGGTCTTTTATAATTCACCCCTCCACTTT
TRBJ2-1,TRBD2,TRBV9,-,CASSVTSGGPFYNEQFF,TGTGCCAGCAGCGTTACTAGCGGGGGTCCCTTTTACAATGAGCAGTTCTTC
TRBJ2-5,-,TRBV29-1,-,CSVPDWRRETQYF,TGCAGCGTTCCAGACTGGCGCCGTGAGACCCAGTACTTC
TRBJ1-4,-,TRBV6-2/TRBV6-3,-,CASSYSDSGKLFF,TGTGCCAGCAGTTACTCGGACAGTGGAAAACTGTTTTTT
TRBJ2-3,-,TRBV2,-,CASSGEAGYSTDTQYF,TGTGCCAGCAGTGGGGAGGCGGGATATAGCACAGATACGCAGTATTTT
TRBJ2-2,TRBD1,TRBV11-2,-,CASRRTGNTGELFF,TGTGCCAGCAGACGGACAGGGAACACCGGGGAGCTGTTTTTT
TRBJ2-1,TRBD1,TRBV24-1,-,CATGGGQGIYNEQFF,TGTGCCACCGGGGGAGGACAGGGGATTTACAATGAGCAGTTCTTC
TRBJ1-6,-,TRBV30,-,CAGVSSYNSPLHF,TGTGCAGGGGTCAGCTCCTATAATTCACCCCTCCACTTT
TRBJ1-1,-,TRBV3-1/TRBV3-2,-,CASSPPSTEAFF,TGTGCCAGCAGTCCCCCGAGCACTGAAGCTTTCTTT
TRBJ1-2,-,TRBV5-1,-,CASGGGSNYGYTF,TGCGCCAGCGGCGGGGGTTCTAACTATGGCTACACCTTC
TRBJ1-3,-,TRBV13,-,CASSPGGGNTIYF,TGTGCCAGCAGCCCAGGAGGAGGGAACACCATATATTTT
TRBJ1-2,-,TRBV3-1/TRBV3-2,-,CASSQEAVGGSGYTF,TGTGCCAGCAGCCAAGAAGCGGTAGGGGGTAGTGGCTACACCTTC
TRBJ2-6,-,TRBV27,-,CASSLDPGTSGANVLTF,TGTGCCAGCAGTTTAGATCCGGGAACTTCTGGGGCCAACGTCCTGACTTTC
TRBJ1-4,-,TRBV4-3,-,CASSSRYRVDEKLFF,TGCGCCAGCAGCTCAAGATACAGGGTCGATGAAAAACTGTTTTTT
TRBJ1-1,-,TRBV4-1,-,CASSQETGASTVNTEAFF,TGCGCCAGCAGCCAAGAAACAGGAGCCTCTACAGTAAACACTGAAGCTTTCTTT
TRBJ1-4,-,TRBV14,-,CASSQVLPGHLNEKLFF,TGTGCCAGCAGCCAAGTCCTTCCCGGACACCTTAATGAAAAACTGTTTTTT
TRBJ2-2,TRBD1,TRBV11-3,-,CASRLGQGGTGELFF,TGTGCCAGCAGATTGGGACAGGGAGGCACCGGGGAGCTGTTTTTT
TRBJ2-2,TRBD1,TRBV19,-,CASTTISQGTGELFF,TGTGCCAGTACCACGATATCACAGGGGACCGGGGAGCTGTTTTTT
TRBJ1-2,-,TRBV5-6,-,CASSFQGGNYGYTF,TGTGCCAGCAGCTTCCAGGGCGGTAACTATGGCTACACCTTC
TRBJ2-3,TRBD1,TRBV7-6,many,CASSLGQVSSTDTQYF,TGTGCCAGCAGCTTGGGACAGGTCTCTAGCACAGATACGCAGTATTTT
TRBJ1-1,TRBD1,TRBV7-6,-,CASSSGTGEAFF,TGTGCCAGCAGCTCCGGGACAGGTGAAGCTTTCTTT
TRBJ1-6,TRBD1,TRBV6-5,-,CASRSTGNNSPLHF,TGTGCCAGCAGATCGACAGGGAATAATTCACCCCTCCACTTT